This T cell receptor (beta chain) emerged from a study of T cells in Graves' hyperthyroidism and ophthalmopathy. RNA transcripts served as the template for amplifying TCR beta CDR3 regions. Initially, a first-round RT-PCR of the TCR CDR3 employed the HTBI primer set. TCRdb re-analysed the multiplex PCR reads in MiXCR, keeping a single row per CDR3 protein. The data show fewer than 700,000 distinct CDR3 sequences, around 15% seen once. V lost 5 bases to trimming and J lost 0 bases, with 16 bases between them. The CDR3 has 17 amino acids. The germline V gene encodes CDR1 SGHTA and CDR2 FQGTGA. Only a few counts were recorded for this clonotype.

The V call is TRBV7-3, the J call TRBJ2-2, with D possibly matching TRBD2 (5 bases). This TCR derives from a woman in her 30s with Graves' hyperthyroidism. Sequenced material: blood. The CDR3 loop is CASSPGPYGTNTGELFF. CDR3 coding DNA: TGTGCCAGCAGCCCCGGCCCCTACGGGACGAACACCGGGGAGCTGTTTTTT. The full variable domain, its missing parts supplied by reference TRBV7-3 and TRBJ2-2, is GAGVSQTPSNKVTEKGKYVELRCDPISGHTALYWYRQSLGQGPEFLIYFQGTGAADDSGLPNDRFFAVRPEGSVSTLKIQRTERGDSAVYLCASSPGPYGTNTGELFFGEGSRLTVL.